This T cell receptor beta chain derives from a study of blood T cells in healthy people across ages. Combining a sample-barcoded 5' primer with a J-beta primer mix, a second PCR ran for 7 to 11 cycles. TCRdb analysed the 5' RACE reads with MiXCR anew, one entry per CDR3 protein. Among some 1.1 million distinct CDR3 sequences, more than 30% were seen once, and the ten largest hold around 13%. Germline lookup yields CDR1 DFQATT and CDR2 SNEGSKA (reference sequence). The CDR3 covers 15 residues. The clonotype was recovered from a man between 18 and 29 years old in good health. This rearrangement joins TRBV20-1 to TRBJ2-4, with TRBD2 as a possible D gene (6 bases). The J call may be faulty, since TRBJ2-5 better matches the DNA end. The sequenced sample consisted of blood. The CDR3 DNA is TGCAGTGCTGGGGGGACGGAGGCGACTCAAGAGACCCAGTACTTC. Translation gives CSAGGTEATQETQYF.